This T cell receptor beta chain was obtained from a study of blood T cells in healthy people across ages. The trim removed 6 bases at V and 10 bases at J, leaving 6 bases unmatched. Germline V gene lookup returns CDR1 SQVTM and CDR2 ANQGSEA. The CDR3 is 13 residues long. Turning to this clonotype: Its cognate antigen is unknown.

Findings and limits, study-wide: Samples with more naive T cells showed higher observed beta diversity. Among long-lived donors, naive CD4+ cells were more numerous and diversity higher than in aged donors.

The use of a sample-barcoded 5' primer and a J-beta primer mix characterized a second PCR of 7 to 11 cycles. Every sample gave at least 3 million paired-end reads containing CDR3. TCRdb re-analysed the 5' RACE reads in MiXCR, keeping a single row per CDR3 protein. Of 1.5 million to 2 million distinct CDR3 sequences in the sample, around 42% were seen once. The rearrangement joins TRBV29-1 to TRBJ1-6; TRBD1 matches at 10 bases. The receptor was isolated from a human donor in good health. The sequenced material came from blood. CDR3 sequence (DNA): TGCAGCGTCTGGGACAGGGGTTTGTCACCCCTCCACTTT. This encodes CSVWDRGLSPLHF. Using reference TRBV29-1 and TRBJ1-6 for the parts outside the CDR3, the full variable domain is SAVISQKPSRDICQRGTSLTIQCQVDSQVTMMFWYRQQPGQSLTLIATANQGSEATYESGFVIDKFPISRPNLTFSTLTVSNMSPEDSSIYLCSVWDRGLSPLHFGNGTRLTVT.